The present T cell receptor beta chain was sequenced within a study of cytomegalovirus exposure and HLA in healthy donors. The PCR used 60 Vbeta and 13 Jbeta primers. Generated by immunoSEQ multiplex PCR, the TCRdb table keeps only in-frame clones and is missing some. Of 85,000 to 100,000 clones in the sample, 64% were seen once. The CDR3 length is 14 residues. Germline-derived CDR1 and CDR2 are MNHEY and SMNVEV (reference sequence). V was shortened by 4 bases and J by 2 bases, with 12 bases between the two germline ends. In this sample, this clone turned up once. Its antigen remains unidentified. Study-wide results and limits: What a later analysis reportedly showed was that an Asian-associated ancestry cluster had fewer N-insertions than the roughly 700-donor mean. Later on, analysis showed that most CMV-associated TCR beta chains appeared to be HLA-restricted.

The TCR comes from a man in his 60s in good health and CMV-seronegative. V gene TRBV27 combines with J gene TRBJ2-7; D not resolved. Sequenced input: PBMCs. CDR3 sequence (DNA): TGTGCCAGCAGTTCCTTAACCGCTACCTACGAGCAGTACTTC. Its protein is CASSSLTATYEQYF.